The 32 T cell receptor beta chains below come from one sample, sequenced in a study of Graves' ophthalmopathy and Graves' hyperthyroidism. RNA transcripts were the template, and TCR beta CDR3 regions were amplified from them. An initial RT-PCR round employing HTBI primers preceded a second-round multiplex PCR. TCRdb independently ran MiXCR on the multiplex PCR reads; one entry per CDR3 protein. In the table there are about 500,000 distinct CDR3 sequences, under 40% of which are singletons. The sequencing input was peripheral blood or thyroid tissue (not recorded which). The receptor source for this set is an adult man with Graves' hyperthyroidism.

This clonotype was seen at least ten times. The chain combines TRBV12-3 or TRBV12-4 with TRBJ1-4; D is uncertain. The CDR3 is 14 residues long. V was shortened by 2 bases and J by 7 bases, with 11 bases between the two germline ends. CDR3 in amino acids: CASSLNAAFEKLFF. The DNA of the CDR3 is TGTGCCAGCAGTTTAAACGCGGCCTTTGAAAAACTGTTTTTT.

This clonotype was found a few times. The V gene is TRBV29-1, the J gene TRBJ2-5, with 11 positions matching TRBD1. From germline, CDR1 is SQVTM and CDR2 ANQGSEA. CDR3 length equals 14 residues. V gave up 4 bases and J gave up 4 bases; unmatched junction bases: 5. The CDR3 loop reads CSVALGTGGETQYF. The CDR3 nucleotides read TGCAGCGTTGCTCTGGGGACAGGGGGAGAGACCCAGTACTTC. The whole variable domain, remainder taken from reference TRBV29-1 and TRBJ2-5, is SAVISQKPSRDICQRGTSLTIQCQVDSQVTMMFWYRQQPGQSLTLIATANQGSEATYESGFVIDKFPISRPNLTFSTLTVSNMSPEDSSIYLCSVALGTGGETQYFGPGTRLLVL.

J is TRBJ2-7 and V is TRBV24-1; 7 bases map to TRBD2. V dropped 9 bases and J dropped 7; count of bases not matched to a gene: 8. In germline, CDR1 is KGHDR, CDR2 SFDVKD. The CDR3 is 12 residues long. The CDR3 here is CATQAGRAEQYF. The CDR3 DNA reads as TGTGCCACCCAAGCGGGACGGGCTGAGCAGTACTTC.

This clonotype was recorded only once. The genes are TRBV5-1 and TRBJ1-1; D not certain. Germline-derived CDR1 and CDR2 are SGHRS and YFSETQ. With 0 bases removed from V and 0 bases from J, the gap between germline ends came to 12 bases. The CDR3 totals 16 residues. The CDR3 DNA is TGCGCCAGCAGCTTGGGAGGTGGAATTCTGAACACTGAAGCTTTCTTT. Residues: CASSLGGGILNTEAFF. Filled out from reference TRBV5-1 and TRBJ1-1, the complete variable domain reads KAGVTQTPRYLIKTRGQQVTLSCSPISGHRSVSWYQQTPGQGLQFLFEYFSETQRNKGNFPGRFSGRQFSNSRSEMNVSTLELGDSALYLCASSLGGGILNTEAFFGQGTRLTVV.

This clonotype was found many times. V is TRBV14 and J is TRBJ2-7, with 7 bases lining up with TRBD1. The germline V gene has CDR1 SGHDN and CDR2 FVKESK. V gave up 4 bases and J gave up 3 bases; unmatched junction bases: 9. The CDR3 runs to 15 residues. The CDR3 DNA follows: TGTGCCAGCAGCCCCAGACAGGGTTTAGTCTACGAGCAGTACTTC. It yields the protein CASSPRQGLVYEQYF.

This clonotype was found a few times. The chain joins TRBV28 to TRBJ1-4; a weak D match, TRBD1 (5 bases). This CDR3 is built from 15 residues. The germline gives CDR1 MDHEN, CDR2 SYDVKM. V lost 4 bases to trimming and J lost 8 bases, with 17 bases between them. The CDR3 nucleotides read TGTGCCAGCAGTTCTCCTCGGGGGAGAGTCGAAAAACTGTTTTTT. As protein: CASSSPRGRVEKLFF.

This clonotype has ten or more counts. The rearrangement joins TRBV10-3 to TRBJ1-6, with 7 positions matching TRBD1. Germline CDR1 ENHRY, CDR2 SYGVKD. V shed 3 bases and J 9 bases; nucleotides not matched to a gene: 5. The CDR3 runs 14 residues. CDR3 residues: CAISEQGRGSPLHF. DNA for the CDR3: TGTGCCATCAGTGAACAGGGGCGAGGTTCACCCCTCCACTTT.

This clonotype was counted only a few times. This chain links TRBV5-4 with TRBJ2-2; D is perhaps TRBD2 (5 bases). Germline CDR1 and CDR2: SGHNT and YYREEE (reference sequence). V was shortened by 0 bases and J by 5 bases, with 14 bases between the two germline ends. This CDR3 comprises 16 residues. The chain's CDR3 is CASSLAGRGWTGELFF. CDR3 nucleotides: TGTGCCAGCAGCTTGGCCGGACGGGGATGGACCGGGGAGCTGTTTTTT.

The gene calls are TRBV5-5 and TRBJ2-3; maybe TRBD2 (5 bases). Germline assignment: CDR1 SGHKS and CDR2 YYEKEE (reference sequence). V was trimmed by 4 bases and J by 0 bases, leaving 12 bases between them. This CDR3 comprises 15 residues. CDR3 DNA sequence: TGTGCCAGCAGCAAAATAGCGACTAGCACAGATACGCAGTATTTT. It yields the protein CASSKIATSTDTQYF.

This clonotype was detected many times. The chain links TRBV24-1 to TRBJ2-7; D uncertain. CDR1 is KGHDR and CDR2 is SFDVKD in the germline V gene. This CDR3 comprises 14 residues. V was pared by 2 bases and J by 2 bases, with 9 bases between. CDR3 nucleotides: TGTGCCACCAGTGATTCCGAGACCACCTACGAGCAGTACTTC. This gives the protein CATSDSETTYEQYF.

This clonotype has ten or more counts. This chain uses TRBV5-1 with TRBJ2-7, with D possibly being TRBD1 (5 bases). Germline-derived CDR1 and CDR2 are SGHRS and YFSETQ. The V end was cut by 2 bases, the J end by 3 bases, with 9 bases between. The CDR3 loop spans 13 amino acids. The CDR3 region is CASSFSGNYEQYF. The CDR3 region has the DNA TGCGCCAGCAGCTTCTCAGGGAACTACGAGCAGTACTTC.

J is TRBJ2-7 and V is TRBV18; D may be TRBD2 (7 bases). The V end lost 2 bases, the J end lost 0 bases, and 11 bases lay between the germline ends. CDR1 is KGHSH, CDR2 LQKENI, per germline. This CDR3 is built from 15 residues. The CDR3 DNA sequence: TGTGCCAGCTCACCAGCGGGGGCCGTCTCCTACGAGCAGTACTTC. Its protein is CASSPAGAVSYEQYF.

Here the CDR3 reads CASSQAPSGYTF. As DNA, the CDR3 is TGTGCCAGCAGCCAAGCGCCTTCTGGCTACACCTTC. This chain joins TRBV7-6 and TRBJ1-2; no firm D call. Germline values: CDR1 SGHVS, CDR2 FNYEAQ. The length of the CDR3 is 12 residues. Trimming pared 5 bases from V and 7 bases from J, leaving 11 bases between.

This clonotype was seen a single time. V gene TRBV10-3 combines with J gene TRBJ2-7; 12 bases match TRBD2. Germline trimming cut 5 bases from V and 3 bases from J; bases unmatched to any gene: 5. This CDR3 contains 15 residues. Germline V lookup: CDR1 ENHRY, CDR2 SYGVKD. Here the CDR3 DNA reads TGTGCCATCAGTCCGGGACTAGCGGGCATCTACGAGCAGTACTTC. This codes for CAISPGLAGIYEQYF.

This rearrangement joins TRBV3-1 to TRBJ1-1, with D unclear. This CDR3 is built from 15 residues. Per germline, CDR1 LGHDT and CDR2 YNNKEL (reference sequence). V was pared by 0 bases and J by 0 bases, with 8 bases between. Here the CDR3 DNA reads TGTGCCAGCAGCCAAGAAAGAGGGCTGAACACTGAAGCTTTCTTT. It codes for CASSQERGLNTEAFF.

Of note for this clonotype: A read error may be the cause here, since a much bigger clone is one base away. J is TRBJ2-7 and V is TRBV12-5; D assignment may be TRBD1 or TRBD2 (5 bases each). Germline V gene lookup returns CDR1 LGHNT and CDR2 FRNRAP. The CDR3 loop spans 11 amino acids. The germline V and J ends were trimmed by 5 bases and 9 bases, with 11 bases remaining between them. As DNA, the CDR3 is TGTGCTAGTGGTCCGGGACGAAGGCAGTACTTC. This encodes CASGPGRRQYF.

This clonotype was seen a few times. At one end the junction does not follow the germline gene, possibly because of a read error. The chain combines TRBV29-1 with TRBJ2-3; D remains unclear. Germline CDR1 and CDR2: SQVTM and ANQGSEA. The CDR3 loop spans 8 amino acids. The DNA for the CDR3 is TGCAGCGTTGAGATCGACGGCTTT. This codes for CSVEIDGF.

The sample holds many counts of this clonotype. The gene calls are TRBV3-1 and TRBJ2-7; D not certain. The ends were cut back, 5 bases at V and 9 bases at J, with 14 bases in the middle. Germline V CDR1 and CDR2: LGHDT, YNNKEL (reference sequence). The CDR3 covers 12 residues. The CDR3 DNA reads as TGTGCCAGCAGCGGTAATGGGTTTGGGCAGTACTTC. This codes for CASSGNGFGQYF.

This clonotype was counted at least ten times. The chain is built from TRBV20-1 and TRBJ1-4; D not resolved. Germline V CDR1 and CDR2: DFQATT, SNEGSKA (reference sequence). Trimming stripped 3 bases from V and 4 bases from J, with 9 bases between. The length of the CDR3 is 13 residues. The CDR3 here is CSARSGSNEKLFF. The CDR3 region has the DNA TGCAGTGCTAGGTCCGGGAGTAATGAAAAACTGTTTTTT.

Only a few counts were recorded for this clonotype. The V gene is TRBV7-2, the J gene TRBJ1-1, with 9 bases aligning to TRBD1. Unmatched junction bases numbered 10, after V lost 7 bases and J lost 10 bases. The CDR3 totals 13 residues. Germline lookup yields CDR1 SGHTA and CDR2 FQGNSA. CDR3 sequence (DNA): TGTGCCAGCAACGCTTACAGGGGGCTCGGAGCTTTCTTT. Protein: CASNAYRGLGAFF.

This clonotype showed up many times. V and J are TRBV29-1 and TRBJ2-7; D possibly uses TRBD1 or TRBD2 (5 bases each). Trimming removed 7 bases at V and 0 bases at J, with 7 bases between. This CDR3 has 11 residues. Germline V gene data show CDR1 as SQVTM and CDR2 as ANQGSEA. The CDR3 nucleotides read TGCAGCGGGGGGTACTCCTACGAGCAGTACTTC. This codes for CSGGYSYEQYF.

Many counts were recorded for this clonotype. The chain is built from TRBV16 and TRBJ2-7; D gene uncertain. CDR3 size: 18 residues. Germline CDR1 reads KGHSY; CDR2 reads FQNENV. V lost 7 bases and J lost 0, with 25 bases in between. The CDR3 DNA sequence: TGTGCCAGCACTCCCTACTGGACGGAACGACTGGGCTCCTACGAGCAGTACTTC. It is translated as CASTPYWTERLGSYEQYF. The entire variable domain, with the rest obtained from reference TRBV16 and TRBJ2-7, is as follows: GEEVAQTPKHLVRGEGQKAKLYCAPIKGHSYVFWYQQVLKNEFKFLISFQNENVFDETGMPKERFSAKCLPNSPCSLEIQATKLEDSAVYFCASTPYWTERLGSYEQYFGPGTRLTVT.

This clonotype has ten or more counts. V gene TRBV10-1 combines with J gene TRBJ1-1, with D unresolved. Trimming pared 3 bases from V and 1 base from J, leaving 9 bases between. This CDR3 has 14 amino acids. The V gene's germline CDR1 is WNHNN and CDR2 SYGVQD (reference sequence). The CDR3: CASSDDAGNTEAFF. The DNA of the CDR3 is TGCGCCAGCAGTGACGATGCGGGGAACACTGAAGCTTTCTTT.

The chain combines TRBV7-9 with TRBJ2-5; D not resolved. Germline CDR1 SEHNR, CDR2 FQNEAQ (reference sequence). The CDR3 is 12 residues long. Trimming took 5 bases from V and 4 from J, leaving 8 bases between them. The CDR3 region has the DNA TGTGCCAGCAGCCCGCCCAGAGAGACCCAGTACTTC. This codes for CASSPPRETQYF.

The sample holds many counts of this clonotype. The genes are TRBV6-5 and TRBJ1-1; D uncertain. The CDR3 contains 12 residues. Trimming pared 8 bases from V and 8 bases from J, leaving 15 bases between. CDR1 and CDR2 from the germline V gene are MNHEY and SVGAGI. The DNA for the CDR3 is TGTGCCAGCGTACTAGGGTCGGGCGAAGCTTTCTTT. Its protein product is CASVLGSGEAFF.

The gene calls are TRBV29-1 and TRBJ1-3, with 9 bases identical to TRBD1. Trimming took 6 bases from V and 9 from J; bases not matched to a gene: 6. Germline CDR1 is SQVTM and CDR2 is ANQGSEA. The CDR3 sequence is 12 residues long. This chain's CDR3 is CSVVGTGSTIYF. CDR3 DNA: TGCAGCGTGGTTGGGACAGGGAGCACCATATATTTT.

The gene calls are TRBV2 and TRBJ2-5, with 9 bases identical to TRBD2. V gave up 6 bases and J gave up 1 base; unmatched junction bases: 18. CDR1 is SNHLY, CDR2 FYNNEI, per germline. The CDR3 runs to 19 residues. CDR3 region: CASSLEEASGVSGQETQYF. The CDR3 nucleotides are TGTGCCAGCAGCTTAGAAGAGGCTAGCGGGGTCTCTGGCCAAGAGACCCAGTACTTC.

This clonotype showed up many times. The chain carries TRBV10-3 and TRBJ1-2; possible D gene TRBD1, 6 bases. Looked up from germline, CDR1 is ENHRY and CDR2 is SYGVKD. The CDR3 is 13 residues long. V lost 0 bases to trimming and J lost 8 bases, with 10 bases between them. The CDR3, as DNA: TGTGCCATCAGTGAGTCCGCAGGGGAAGGCTACACCTTC. Its translation: CAISESAGEGYTF.

A few counts support this clonotype. This chain joins TRBV12-3 or TRBV12-4 and TRBJ1-5, with D possibly TRBD1 on 6 matching bases. The germline V and J ends were trimmed by 1 base and 3 bases, with 16 bases remaining between them. This CDR3 comprises 17 residues. The CDR3 DNA reads TGTGCCAGCAGTTTAGAGTTAGGCGGACAGATCAATCAGCCCCAGCATTTT. This encodes CASSLELGGQINQPQHF.

With respect to this clonotype: An end of the junction does not agree with germline; a read error may underlie this. The chain combines TRBV19 with TRBJ2-7; possibly TRBD2 for D (7 bases). The germline V gene encodes CDR1 LNHDA and CDR2 SQIVND (reference sequence). The CDR3 contains 14 residues. The CDR3 region is CASSSGGRLYERYF. The CDR3 DNA reads as TGTGCCAGTAGTAGCGGGGGCAGATTATACGAGCGGTACTTC.

This chain joins TRBV11-2 and TRBJ2-7; D not resolved. The length of the CDR3 is 14 residues. Trimming pared 4 bases from V and 7 bases from J, leaving 17 bases between. Per germline, CDR1 SGHAT and CDR2 FQNNGV. In DNA form, the CDR3 reads TGTGCCAGCAGCTCATATAGCCAGCACAATGAGCAGTACTTC. Its protein is CASSSYSQHNEQYF.

The rearrangement links TRBV6-1 to TRBJ1-5; 9 bases are a match to TRBD1. Germline V gene lookup returns CDR1 MNHNS and CDR2 SASEGT. The CDR3 length is 16 residues. The junction had 9 bases not matched to a gene; V was cut back by 6 bases and J by 3 bases. The CDR3 is CASSDAGTGTNQPQHF. The CDR3 DNA reads as TGTGCCAGCAGCGACGCCGGGACAGGGACCAATCAGCCCCAGCATTTT.